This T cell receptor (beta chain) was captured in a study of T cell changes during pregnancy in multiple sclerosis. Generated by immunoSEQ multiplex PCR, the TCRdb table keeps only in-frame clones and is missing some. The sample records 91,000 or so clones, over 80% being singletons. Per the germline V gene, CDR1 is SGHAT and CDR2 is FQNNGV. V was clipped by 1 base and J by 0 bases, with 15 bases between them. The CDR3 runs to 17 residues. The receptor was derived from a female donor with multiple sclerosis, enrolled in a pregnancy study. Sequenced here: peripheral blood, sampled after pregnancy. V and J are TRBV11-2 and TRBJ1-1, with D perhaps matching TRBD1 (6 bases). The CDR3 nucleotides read TGTGCCAGCAGCTTAGGCCGGACAGCCCTCATGAACACTGAAGCTTTCTTT. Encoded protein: CASSLGRTALMNTEAFF.